Below are 6 T cell receptor beta chains sequenced from a single sample in a study of cytomegalovirus exposure and HLA in healthy donors. The PCR employed 60 Vbeta primers together with 13 Jbeta primers. Data came from immunoSEQ multiplex PCR; TCRdb stores just in-frame clones and leaves some out. The data contain about 130,000 clones, approximately 80% of them singletons. The sample consisted of PBMCs. These receptors came from a man aged 25 to 45 in good health and CMV-seropositive.

This clone is a singleton in its sample. V and J are TRBV4-1 and TRBJ2-3; 11 nucleotides match TRBD2. Germline CDR1 is MGHRA and CDR2 is YSYEKL. The junction had 11 bases not matched to a gene; V was cut back by 6 bases and J by 0 bases. This CDR3 contains 18 residues. The DNA of the CDR3 is TGCGCCAGCAGTCCCACTAGCGGGGGACGCTATAGCACAGATACGCAGTATTTT. This gives the protein CASSPTSGGRYSTDTQYF.

This rearrangement joins TRBV13 to TRBJ1-2; 7 bases line up with TRBD1. The J segment lost 1 base and the V segment lost 5 bases, leaving 7 bases of the junction unmatched. The CDR3 extends over 15 amino acids. Germline CDR1 is PRHDT and CDR2 is FYEKMQ (reference sequence). The CDR3 sequence: CASSPRDSLNYGYTF. The CDR3 DNA is TGTGCCAGCAGCCCACGGGACAGCCTTAACTATGGCTACACCTTC. Full variable domain (missing parts from reference TRBV13 and TRBJ1-2): AAGVIQSPRHLIKEKRETATLKCYPIPRHDTVYWYQQGPGQDPQFLISFYEKMQSDKGSIPDRFSAQQFSDYHSELNMSSLELGDSALYFCASSPRDSLNYGYTFGSGTRLTVV.

The chain combines TRBV14 with TRBJ1-4, with D possibly being TRBD1 (5 bases). Germline assignment: CDR1 SGHDN and CDR2 FVKESK. V shed 3 bases and J shed 11 bases, with 13 bases lying between them. The CDR3 length is 13 residues. As DNA, the CDR3 is TGTGCCAGCAGCCATCTCCGGGAGGGGAAACTGTTTTTT. It translates to CASSHLREGKLFF. The full variable domain, with the rest looked up from reference TRBV14 and TRBJ1-4, is EAGVTQFPSHSVIEKGQTVTLRCDPISGHDNLYWYRRVMGKEIKFLLHFVKESKQDESGMPNNRFLAERTGGTYSTLKVQPAELEDSGVYFCASSHLREGKLFFGSGTQLSVL.

This clone was picked up a small number of times. The chain combines TRBV12-5 with TRBJ1-1, with D unresolved. The V gene's germline CDR1 is LGHNT and CDR2 FRNRAP. Trimming removed 3 bases from V and 0 bases from J, with 8 bases in between. The CDR3 has 14 residues. The chain's CDR3 is CASGFLQMNTEAFF. CDR3 nucleotide sequence: TGTGCTAGTGGTTTCCTACAGATGAACACTGAAGCTTTCTTT.

The chain joins TRBV29-1 to TRBJ1-1; the match to TRBD1 covers 8 bases. This CDR3 is 16 amino acids long. V gave up 6 bases and J gave up 4 bases; unmatched junction bases: 16. CDR1 is SQVTM and CDR2 is ANQGSEA in the germline V gene. CDR3 nucleotide sequence: TGCAGCGTCCCCACCCAACGACAGGGGATATTCACTGAAGCTTTCTTT. It specifies CSVPTQRQGIFTEAFF.

The chain carries TRBV4-1 and TRBJ1-5, with D tentatively TRBD1 (5 bases). Trimming took off 3 bases at V and 4 bases at J, with 10 bases between the two ends. The CDR3 totals 14 residues. In germline, CDR1 is MGHRA, CDR2 YSYEKL. The CDR3 coding sequence is TGCGCCAGCAGCCAGGGGGACTCAAATCAGCCCCAGCATTTT. Protein product: CASSQGDSNQPQHF.